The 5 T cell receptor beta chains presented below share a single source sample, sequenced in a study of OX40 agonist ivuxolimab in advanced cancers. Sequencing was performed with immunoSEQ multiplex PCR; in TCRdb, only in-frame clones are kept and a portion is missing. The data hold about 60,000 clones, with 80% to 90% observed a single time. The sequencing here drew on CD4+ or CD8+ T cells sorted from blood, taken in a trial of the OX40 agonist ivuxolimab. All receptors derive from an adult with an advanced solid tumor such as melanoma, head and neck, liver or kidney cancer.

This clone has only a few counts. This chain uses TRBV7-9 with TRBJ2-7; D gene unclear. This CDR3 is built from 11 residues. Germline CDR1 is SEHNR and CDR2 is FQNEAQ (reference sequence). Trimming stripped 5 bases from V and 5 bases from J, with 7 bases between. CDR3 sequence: CASSGYHEQYF. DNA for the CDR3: TGTGCCAGCAGCGGCTACCACGAGCAGTACTTC.

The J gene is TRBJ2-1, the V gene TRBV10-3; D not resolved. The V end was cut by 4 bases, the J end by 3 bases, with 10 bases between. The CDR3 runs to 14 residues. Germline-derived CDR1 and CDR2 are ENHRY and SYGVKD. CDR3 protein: CAISVGQSYNEQFF. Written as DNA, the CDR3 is TGTGCCATCAGTGTAGGGCAGAGCTACAATGAGCAGTTCTTC.

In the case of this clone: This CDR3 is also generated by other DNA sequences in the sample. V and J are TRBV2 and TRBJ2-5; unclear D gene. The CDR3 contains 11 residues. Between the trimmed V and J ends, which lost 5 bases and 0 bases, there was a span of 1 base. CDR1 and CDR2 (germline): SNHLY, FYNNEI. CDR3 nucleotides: TGTGCCAGCAGTTACCAAGAGACCCAGTACTTC. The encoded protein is CASSYQETQYF. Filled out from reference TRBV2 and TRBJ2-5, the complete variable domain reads EPEVTQTPSHQVTQMGQEVILRCVPISNHLYFYWYRQILGQKVEFLVSFYNNEISEKSEIFDDQFSVERPDGSNFTLKIRSTKLEDSAMYFCASSYQETQYFGPGTRLLVL.

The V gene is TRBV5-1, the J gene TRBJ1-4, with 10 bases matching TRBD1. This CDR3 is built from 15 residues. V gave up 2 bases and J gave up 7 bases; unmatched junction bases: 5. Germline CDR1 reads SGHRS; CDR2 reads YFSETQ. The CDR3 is CASSFSTGGREKLFF. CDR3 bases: TGCGCCAGCAGCTTCTCGACAGGGGGCCGTGAAAAACTGTTTTTT.

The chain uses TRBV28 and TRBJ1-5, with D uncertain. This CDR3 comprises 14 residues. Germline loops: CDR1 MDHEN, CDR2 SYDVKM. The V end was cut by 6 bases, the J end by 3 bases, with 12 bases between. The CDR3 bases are TGTGCCAGCAGCTTTCTCACATTCAATCAGCCCCAGCATTTT. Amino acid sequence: CASSFLTFNQPQHF.